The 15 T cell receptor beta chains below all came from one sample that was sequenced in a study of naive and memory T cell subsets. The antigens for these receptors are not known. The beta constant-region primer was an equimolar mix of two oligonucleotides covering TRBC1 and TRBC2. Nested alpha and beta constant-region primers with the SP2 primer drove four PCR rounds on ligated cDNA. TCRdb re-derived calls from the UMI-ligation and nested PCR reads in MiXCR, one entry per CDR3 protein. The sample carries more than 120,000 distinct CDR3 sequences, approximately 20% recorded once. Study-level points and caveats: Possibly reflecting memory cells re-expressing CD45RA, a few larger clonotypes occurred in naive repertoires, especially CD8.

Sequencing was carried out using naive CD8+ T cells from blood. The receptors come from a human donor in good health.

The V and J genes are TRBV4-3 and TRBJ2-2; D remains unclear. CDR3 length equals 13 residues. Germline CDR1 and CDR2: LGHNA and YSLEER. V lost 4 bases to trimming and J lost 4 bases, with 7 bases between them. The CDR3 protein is CASSPSATGELFF. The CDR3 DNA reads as TGCGCCAGCAGCCCCTCGGCCACCGGGGAGCTGTTTTTT.

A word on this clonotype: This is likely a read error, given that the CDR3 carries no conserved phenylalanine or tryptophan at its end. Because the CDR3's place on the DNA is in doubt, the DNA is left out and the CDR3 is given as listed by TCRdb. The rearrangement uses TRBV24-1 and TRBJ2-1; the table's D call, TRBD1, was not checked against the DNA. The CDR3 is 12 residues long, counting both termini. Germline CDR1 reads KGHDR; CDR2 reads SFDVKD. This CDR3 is CATSDLGTPLTL.

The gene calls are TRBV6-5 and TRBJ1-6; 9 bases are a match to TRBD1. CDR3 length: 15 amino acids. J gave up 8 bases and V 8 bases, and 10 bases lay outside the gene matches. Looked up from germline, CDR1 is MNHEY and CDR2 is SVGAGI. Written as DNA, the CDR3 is TGTGCCAGCCTACCGGGGACAGGGACTGATTCACCCCTCCACTTT. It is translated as CASLPGTGTDSPLHF.

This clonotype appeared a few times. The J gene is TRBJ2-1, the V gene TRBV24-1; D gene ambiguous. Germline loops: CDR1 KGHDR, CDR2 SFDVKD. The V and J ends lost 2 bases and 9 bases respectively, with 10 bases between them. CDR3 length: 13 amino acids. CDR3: CATSDYGGLEQFF. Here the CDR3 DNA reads TGTGCCACCAGTGATTATGGCGGCCTTGAGCAGTTCTTC.

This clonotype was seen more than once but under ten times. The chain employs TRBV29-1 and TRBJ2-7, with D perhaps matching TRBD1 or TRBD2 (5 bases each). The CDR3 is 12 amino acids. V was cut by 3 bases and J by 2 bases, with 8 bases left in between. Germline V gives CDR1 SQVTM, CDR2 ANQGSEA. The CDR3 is CSVEGDPYEQYF. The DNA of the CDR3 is TGCAGCGTTGAGGGGGACCCCTACGAGCAGTACTTC.

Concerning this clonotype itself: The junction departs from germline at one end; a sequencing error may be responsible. The CDR3 bases are TGTGCCAGCAGCCTAGGGGACACCAATAATTCACCCCTCCACTTT. It specifies CASSLGDTNNSPLHF. The rearrangement links TRBV13 to TRBJ1-6, with a tentative D call TRBD1 (6 bases). The CDR3 covers 15 residues. Germline V gives CDR1 PRHDT, CDR2 FYEKMQ (reference sequence).

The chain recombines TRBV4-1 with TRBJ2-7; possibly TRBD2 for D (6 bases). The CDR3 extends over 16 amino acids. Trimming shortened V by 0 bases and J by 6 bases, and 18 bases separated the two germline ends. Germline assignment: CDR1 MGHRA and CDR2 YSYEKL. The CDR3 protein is CASSQEGRLTALEQYF. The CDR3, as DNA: TGCGCCAGCAGCCAAGAGGGGAGGCTCACGGCCCTCGAGCAGTACTTC.

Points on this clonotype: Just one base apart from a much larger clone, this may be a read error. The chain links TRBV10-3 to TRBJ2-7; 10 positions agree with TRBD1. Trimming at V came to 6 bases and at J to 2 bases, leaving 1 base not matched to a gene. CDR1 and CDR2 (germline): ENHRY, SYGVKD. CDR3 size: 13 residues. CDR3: CAIRGTGAYEQYF. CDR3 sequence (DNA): TGTGCCATCAGGGGGACAGGGGCCTACGAGCAGTACTTC.

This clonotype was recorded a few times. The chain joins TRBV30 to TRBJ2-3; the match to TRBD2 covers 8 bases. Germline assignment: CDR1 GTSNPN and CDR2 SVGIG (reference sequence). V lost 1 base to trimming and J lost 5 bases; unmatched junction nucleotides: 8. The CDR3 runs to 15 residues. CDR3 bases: TGTGCCTGGAGTGCGAGCGAGCGGGAGATAGATACGCAGTATTTT. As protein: CAWSASEREIDTQYF.

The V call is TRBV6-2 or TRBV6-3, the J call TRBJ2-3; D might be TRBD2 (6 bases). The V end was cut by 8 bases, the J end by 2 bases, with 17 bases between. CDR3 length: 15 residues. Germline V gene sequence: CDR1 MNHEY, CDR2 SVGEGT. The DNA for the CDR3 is TGTGCCAGCGATCTAGTGGGGGGTGACACAGATACGCAGTATTTT. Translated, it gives CASDLVGGDTDTQYF.

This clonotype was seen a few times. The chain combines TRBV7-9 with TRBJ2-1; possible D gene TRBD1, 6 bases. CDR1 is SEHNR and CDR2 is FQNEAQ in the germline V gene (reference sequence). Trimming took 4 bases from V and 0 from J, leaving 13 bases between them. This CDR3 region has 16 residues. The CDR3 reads CASSSAGTTSYNEQFF. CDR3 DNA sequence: TGTGCCAGCAGCTCTGCCGGGACAACCTCCTACAATGAGCAGTTCTTC.

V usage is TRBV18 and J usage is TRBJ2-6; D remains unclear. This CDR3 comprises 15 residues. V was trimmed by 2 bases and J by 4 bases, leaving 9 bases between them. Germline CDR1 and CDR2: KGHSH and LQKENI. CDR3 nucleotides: TGTGCCAGCTCACCAGGTGGGCCCGGGGCCAACGTCCTGACTTTC. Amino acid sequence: CASSPGGPGANVLTF. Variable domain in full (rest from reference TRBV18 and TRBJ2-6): NAGVMQNPRHLVRRRGQEARLRCSPMKGHSHVYWYRQLPEEGLKFMVYLQKENIIDESGMPKERFSAEFPKEGPSILRIQQVVRGDSAAYFCASSPGGPGANVLTFGAGSRLTVL.

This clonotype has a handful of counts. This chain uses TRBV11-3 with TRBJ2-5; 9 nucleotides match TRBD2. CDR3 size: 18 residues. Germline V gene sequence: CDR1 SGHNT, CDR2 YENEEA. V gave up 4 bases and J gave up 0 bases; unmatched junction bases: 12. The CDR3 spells CASSSGTSGLENQETQYF. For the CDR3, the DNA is TGTGCCAGCAGCTCAGGAACTAGCGGGTTGGAGAACCAAGAGACCCAGTACTTC. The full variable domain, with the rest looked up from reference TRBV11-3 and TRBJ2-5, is EAGVVQSPRYKIIEKKQPVAFWCNPISGHNTLYWYLQNLGQGPELLIRYENEEAVDDSQLPKDRFSAERLKGVDSTLKIQPAELGDSAVYLCASSSGTSGLENQETQYFGPGTRLLVL.

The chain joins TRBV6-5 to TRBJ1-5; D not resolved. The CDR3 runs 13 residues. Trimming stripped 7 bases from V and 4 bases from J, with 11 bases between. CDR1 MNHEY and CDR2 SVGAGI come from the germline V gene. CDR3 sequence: CASKKGFNQPQHF. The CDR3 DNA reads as TGTGCCAGCAAGAAAGGGTTTAATCAGCCCCAGCATTTT.

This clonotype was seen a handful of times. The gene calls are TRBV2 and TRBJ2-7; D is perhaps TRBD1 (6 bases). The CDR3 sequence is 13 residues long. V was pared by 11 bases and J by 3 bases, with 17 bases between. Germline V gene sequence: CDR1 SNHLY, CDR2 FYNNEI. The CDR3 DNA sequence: TGTGCCCAGCTAATATCAGGGGACTACGAGCAGTACTTC. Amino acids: CAQLISGDYEQYF.